This T cell receptor beta chain was found in a study of vaccination effects on CD4 cells after COVID-19 (dated by TCRdb to 2021 to 2024). Regarding the study in general: Each participant got two doses of an mRNA SARS-CoV-2 vaccine, either BNT162b2 or mRNA-1273. Pre-vaccine samples were drawn from a couple of convalescent patients 16 days and one week before the first dose, at 142 and 148 days after COVID-19 diagnosis. SARS-CoV-2 spike-specific CD4+ TCR repertoires from before and after mRNA vaccination were compared in COVID-19 convalescent patients and in infection-naive vaccine recipients. The full study included ten to eleven COVID-19 convalescent patients and several SARS-CoV-2-naive healthy vaccine recipients. The Oncomine TCR Beta short-read assay on an Illumina iSeq 100 was used to sequence cultures from other donors in the study. Broad study findings and their caveats: Both infection-induced and vaccine-induced clones contracted markedly at late post-vaccination timepoints, which is consistent with waning T cell responses. Among convalescent patients, the spike-reactive repertoire after vaccination was made up mainly of new vaccine-induced clones that were largely distinct from the clones induced by infection. The study was limited by a small number of convalescent patients and lacked early post-infection timepoints.

Remarks on this clone: No antigen is known for it. Base qualities are not recorded, but no much larger clone differs from it by a single base.

The library came from the immunoSEQ multiplex PCR assay. DNA from the cultured, isolated CD4+ T cells was subjected to TCR beta CDR3 sequencing. From the authors' description of their analysis: The analysis removed non-productive TCR sequences, trimmed reads to the CDR3 region, and retained only CDR3s that were 7 or more amino acids long. The MANAFEST web app was used to identify antigen-specific clonotypes by comparing expansion in peptide wells with expansion in reference cultures. To be called positive, a clone needed expansion at FDR<0.05 compared with the reference and with all other wells, an odds ratio greater than 5, and a frequency greater than 0.1% in two replicate wells. A clonotype was called cross-reactive if it was significantly expanded both in SARS-CoV-2 spike wells and in at least one common cold coronavirus spike condition. CDR3 similarity was assessed by Levenshtein distance using the stringdist R package, and unrooted trees were constructed with ape in R 3.6.1. Not all clones reach the TCRdb copy of this immuneACCESS table, which keeps in-frame sequences only. Checked studies attribute under half of the gap to unresolved V genes and leave the rest unexplained. D and trimming come from the DNA, and the V and J calls and clone size come from that table. This sample is represented by 20,000 to 30,000 clones; about three quarters of them were singletons. The ten largest clonotypes hold about 19% of the sample.

In the ViraFEST assay, PBMC were stimulated with viral peptide pools, and antigen-specific CD4+ T cell clonotypes were then identified by expansion using TCR sequencing. After 10 to 11 days of culture, CD4+ T cells were isolated with the EasySep CD4+ T cell isolation kit. PCR-confirmed SARS-CoV-2 infection had occurred in convalescent patients between March and December 2020, before the Alpha, Beta and Delta variants emerged in the United States. About 2.2 million PBMC per well were cultured in IMDM with around 5.3% human AB serum, roughly 10 IU/ml IL-2 and gentamicin, plus 10 ug/ml peptides. Half of the culture medium was replaced with fresh IL-2-containing medium on days 3 and 7. Unless noted otherwise, every peptide stimulation condition was cultured in triplicate wells. PBMC were separated from whole blood using Ficoll-Paque Plus gradient centrifugation and were then either cryopreserved at -140C or used fresh. The overlapping peptide pools covered the spike proteins of SARS-CoV-2 and of the common cold coronaviruses HCoV-NL63, HCoV-OC43 and HCoV-229E. Genomic DNA was extracted from cultured CD4+ T cells with the QIAamp micro DNA kit.

Spanning cysteine to phenylalanine, the CDR3 consists of 10 amino acids. The kept DNA is CDR3 alone, 30 bases in frame from the first base. The junction carries 3 bases between V and J, which are trimmed by 8 bases and 2 bases respectively. The TCR sequence derives from a human donor who had a prior SARS-CoV-2 infection. The sample in question was CD4+ T cells from PBMCs cultured with HCoV-NL63 spike peptides, obtained before COVID-19 vaccination. The cell subset or site label, read with the paper, signifies: HCoV-NL63 spike overlapping peptide pool stimulation. This receptor chain uses TRBV12-3 or TRBV12-4 and TRBJ1-1; no D gene call is confident. CDR3 region: CASQNTEAFF. The sequenced DNA: TGTGCCAGCCAAAACACTGAAGCTTTCTTT.